These 10 T cell receptor beta chains came from one sample sequenced in a study of regulatory T cells in long-lasting Graves disease. In building TCR beta libraries, iRepertoire HTBI primers were used together with Arm-PCR of CDR3 regions. Each CDR3 protein gets one entry after TCRdb re-called the multiplex PCR reads with MiXCR. The data show approximately 470,000 distinct CDR3 sequences, around 15% seen once. The time point is: newly diagnosed GD, antithyroid drugs for less than 3 months. RNA from PBMCs was the source of the TCR library. The same sample was also used in a study of T cells in Graves' hyperthyroidism and ophthalmopathy.

This sample comprised peripheral blood mononuclear cells (PBMCs), obtained at new diagnosis, from a patient treated with antithyroid drugs. The receptor set was obtained from a man aged 35 to 55 with Graves disease.

The V and J genes are TRBV5-1 and TRBJ1-1, with 9 bases identical to TRBD1. The V gene's germline CDR1 is SGHRS and CDR2 YFSETQ. The CDR3 covers 15 residues. V was clipped by 6 bases and J by 6 bases; unmatched bases: 12. The CDR3 DNA is TGCGCCAGCACCCCGGCCGGGACAGGGAGGTCTGAAGCTTTCTTT. Protein sequence: CASTPAGTGRSEAFF.

There are many counts of this clonotype. The chain links TRBV11-2 to TRBJ2-7; D is possibly TRBD2 (5 bases). The V gene lost 1 base and the J gene lost 3 bases, with 10 bases spanning the gap. This CDR3 spans 14 amino acids. Germline lookup yields CDR1 SGHAT and CDR2 FQNNGV. The CDR3 spells CASSLGADRYEQYF. The CDR3 DNA reads TGTGCCAGCAGCTTAGGAGCGGACCGCTACGAGCAGTACTTC.

The chain carries TRBV20-1 and TRBJ2-7; 16 bases are a match to TRBD2. Germline V gives CDR1 DFQATT, CDR2 SNEGSKA (reference sequence). Trimming took 6 bases from V and 7 from J; bases not matched to a gene: 12. The CDR3 runs to 16 residues. The CDR3 nucleotides are TGCAGTGCATCCGGGACTAGCGGGAGGGCGGTAGTTGAGCAGTACTTC. The encoded protein is CSASGTSGRAVVEQYF.

This chain connects TRBV29-1 to TRBJ2-1; 8 nucleotides line up with TRBD1. J lost 9 bases, V lost 2 bases, and 9 bases had no gene match. CDR1 and CDR2 (germline): SQVTM, ANQGSEA. The CDR3 is made up of 14 amino acids. The CDR3 DNA follows: TGCAGCGTTGAAAAGGACAGGGCGGGAAGTGAGCAGTTCTTC. Translated: CSVEKDRAGSEQFF.

This clonotype came up many times. The chain is built from TRBV27 and TRBJ1-2, with TRBD1 as a possible D gene (5 bases). Germline CDR1 and CDR2: MNHEY and SMNVEV (reference sequence). The CDR3 has 14 residues. V lost 3 bases, J lost 4 bases, and 12 bases lay in between. This CDR3 is CASSLGGWGYGYTF. Written as DNA, the CDR3 is TGTGCCAGCAGTTTGGGGGGATGGGGCTATGGCTACACCTTC.

This clonotype was observed many times. V is TRBV12-3 or TRBV12-4 and J is TRBJ2-7, with 8 bases fitting TRBD1. The ends lost 5 bases at V and 0 bases at J; junction bases unmatched: 6. The CDR3 runs to 15 residues. The CDR3 region has the DNA TGTGCCAGCAGTGGCACCGGGACAGGCTCCTACGAGCAGTACTTC. This gives the protein CASSGTGTGSYEQYF.

This clonotype was seen many times. V and J are TRBV29-1 and TRBJ2-3; the match to TRBD2 covers 8 bases. The CDR3 is made up of 13 amino acids. Germline V gene data show CDR1 as SQVTM and CDR2 as ANQGSEA. V shed 4 bases, J shed 4 bases, and the junction held 4 bases outside the gene matches. This chain's CDR3 is CSVAAGAPDTQYF. In DNA form, the CDR3 reads TGCAGCGTTGCAGCGGGAGCGCCAGATACGCAGTATTTT.

This clonotype was seen ten or more times. The gene calls are TRBV11-3 and TRBJ2-3, with no clear D. This CDR3 region has 13 residues. CDR1 and CDR2 (germline): SGHNT, YENEEA. V shed 0 bases and J shed 3 bases, with 4 bases lying between them. The chain's CDR3 is CASSLDKTDTQYF. CDR3 nucleotide sequence: TGTGCCAGCAGCTTAGACAAAACAGATACGCAGTATTTT.

A word on this clonotype: It may be a read error: a sequence one base away is much more abundant. The rearrangement links TRBV18 to TRBJ2-3, with 9 bases that match TRBD2. CDR1 is KGHSH and CDR2 is LQKENI in the germline V gene. With 6 bases clipped from V and 5 bases from J, the junction kept 6 bases outside the gene matches. The CDR3 covers 14 residues. The chain's CDR3 is CASSWTSEIDTQYF. CDR3 DNA: TGTGCCAGCTCCTGGACTAGCGAGATAGATACGCAGTATTTT. Filled out from reference TRBV18 and TRBJ2-3, the complete variable domain reads NAGVMQNPRHLVRRRGQEARLRCSPMKGHSHVYWYRQLPEEGLKFMVYLQKENIIDESGMPKERFSAEFPKEGPSILRIQQVVRGDSAAYFCASSWTSEIDTQYFGPGTRLTVL.

This clonotype was seen repeatedly, ten times or more. The chain uses TRBV11-2 and TRBJ1-1; D possibly corresponds to TRBD1 (5 bases). Germline CDR1 SGHAT, CDR2 FQNNGV. The CDR3 length is 14 residues. V dropped 1 base and J dropped 8 bases, with 14 bases sitting between them. The CDR3 spells CASSLVWGGSEAFF. The CDR3 coding sequence is TGTGCCAGCAGCTTAGTATGGGGGGGTTCCGAAGCTTTCTTT.